A selection of T cell receptor beta chains follows, all from one sample in a study of control samples from healthy donors and cancer patients. Measured with immunoSEQ multiplex PCR; TCRdb has only the in-frame clones, and not every one. Among 100,000 to 150,000 clones listed, approximately 92% were seen once. Sequencing was performed on blood. The receptors were sampled from a man aged 18 to 35 in good health. Each CDR3 is given with its conserved first and last residue. Each record gives: V gene, J gene, clone size, D gene, CDR3 protein, CDR3 DNA. D genes are given only for firm matches. Clone size is stated in some rows and not others, as once, few, many or a class when expanded.

>TRBV9|TRBJ1-5|.|TRBD1
CASNPQGSGQPQHF
TGTGCCAGCAACCCACAGGGGAGCGGTCAGCCCCAGCATTTT
>TRBV5-1|TRBJ1-4|.|TRBD1
CASSAGQGFEKLFF
TGCGCCAGCAGCGCGGGACAGGGTTTCGAAAAACTGTTTTTT
>TRBV5-1|TRBJ1-6|.|TRBD1
CASGPGTGGYNSPLHF
TGCGCCAGCGGGCCCGGGACAGGAGGGTATAATTCACCCCTCCACTTT
>TRBV6-5|TRBJ2-6|.|.
CASRRTGSGANVLTF
TGTGCCAGCAGGCGCACCGGCTCTGGGGCCAACGTCCTGACTTTC
>TRBV14|TRBJ2-3|.|.
CASSRAGGRAGDTQYF
TGTGCCAGCAGCCGGGCGGGCGGCAGGGCCGGAGATACGCAGTATTTT
>TRBV24-1|TRBJ2-3|.|.
CATSDLVGADTQYF
TGTGCCACCAGTGATTTGGTGGGCGCAGATACGCAGTATTTT
>TRBV7-3|TRBJ1-3|once|.
CASSLSGGFGNTIYF
TGTGCCAGCAGCTTATCGGGAGGCTTTGGAAACACCATATATTTT
>TRBV2|TRBJ1-5|.|.
CASSDPTGNQPQHF
TGTGCCAGCAGTGACCCTACAGGGAATCAGCCCCAGCATTTT
>TRBV19|TRBJ2-7|.|TRBD1
CASSTTTGPDEQYF
TGTGCCAGTAGTACTACGACAGGGCCAGACGAGCAGTACTTC
>TRBV18|TRBJ2-2|.|TRBD1
CASSPWDSGTGELFF
TGTGCCAGCTCACCATGGGACAGTGGGACCGGGGAGCTGTTTTTT
>TRBV5-1|TRBJ2-5|.|TRBD1
CASSVGQAETQYF
TGCGCCAGCAGCGTGGGACAGGCGGAGACCCAGTACTTC
>TRBV5-4|TRBJ2-5|.|TRBD2
CASSSAAQGLAEETQYF
TGTGCCAGCAGCTCCGCTGCCCAGGGACTAGCGGAAGAGACCCAGTACTTC
>TRBV7-6|TRBJ2-1|.|TRBD2
CASSLDSGGLNEQFF
TGTGCCAGCAGCTTAGATAGCGGGGGACTAAATGAGCAGTTCTTC
>TRBV2|TRBJ2-2|.|.
CASRDFLTGELFF
TGTGCCAGCAGGGACTTCCTCACCGGGGAGCTGTTTTTT
>TRBV5-1|TRBJ1-5|.|TRBD1
CASSFDGQGNQPQHF
TGCGCCAGCAGCTTCGATGGACAGGGCAATCAGCCCCAGCATTTT
>TRBV11-3|TRBJ1-2|.|TRBD1
CASSQGALGNYGYTF
TGTGCCAGCAGCCAGGGGGCCTTAGGGAACTATGGCTACACCTTC
>TRBV2|TRBJ1-1|.|.
CASSEGAPMNTEAFF
TGTGCCAGCAGTGAGGGGGCCCCTATGAACACTGAAGCTTTCTTT
>TRBV24-1|TRBJ2-2|.|.
CATSDGPRGGQAGELFF
TGTGCCACCAGTGATGGACCTAGGGGGGGACAAGCCGGGGAGCTGTTTTTT
>TRBV11-2|TRBJ2-1|once|.
CASSTTSALSSYNEQFF
TGTGCCAGCAGCACGACCTCCGCATTGAGCTCCTACAATGAGCAGTTCTTC
>TRBV21-1|TRBJ2-5|.|.
CASIPRGETQYF
TGTGCCAGCATCCCGCGGGGGGAGACCCAGTACTTC
>TRBV2|TRBJ2-7|.|TRBD2
CASSEEVAGGPTEYEQYF
TGTGCCAGCAGTGAAGAGGTAGCGGGGGGGCCCACTGAATACGAGCAGTACTTC
>TRBV7-8|TRBJ1-6|.|.
CASSSPWDINSPLHF
TGTGCCAGCAGCTCCCCCTGGGATATTAATTCACCCCTCCACTTT
>TRBV11-2|TRBJ2-2|.|TRBD2
CASSPRADLAGLTGELFF
TGTGCCAGCAGCCCCCGAGCGGATCTAGCGGGACTCACCGGGGAGCTGTTTTTT
>TRBV7-6|TRBJ1-1|.|TRBD1
CASSFGPPGQLTEAFF
TGTGCCAGCAGCTTTGGTCCCCCGGGACAGCTCACTGAAGCTTTCTTT
>TRBV5-4|TRBJ2-7|.|TRBD1
CASSSGTGGSYEQYF
TGTGCCAGCAGCTCGGGCACAGGGGGATCCTACGAGCAGTACTTC
>TRBV27|TRBJ2-7|.|.
CASRNTYEQYF
TGTGCCAGCCGGAATACCTACGAGCAGTACTTC
>TRBV12-3/TRBV12-4|TRBJ1-5|.|.
CASSVREDQPQHF
TGTGCCAGCAGTGTCAGGGAAGATCAGCCCCAGCATTTT
>TRBV2|TRBJ2-1|.|.
CASRLRVLSYNEQFF
TGTGCCAGTCGACTACGGGTGTTGTCCTACAATGAGCAGTTCTTC
>TRBV10-2|TRBJ1-2|once|.
CASSEKPGGGYTF
TGCGCCAGCAGTGAAAAGCCCGGGGGGGGCTACACCTTC
>TRBV28|TRBJ1-2|.|TRBD1
CASSLGRGQGDYGYTF
TGTGCCAGCAGTTTAGGACGAGGACAGGGGGACTATGGCTACACCTTC
>TRBV12-3/TRBV12-4|TRBJ1-2|.|.
CASSPTQYYGYTF
TGTGCCAGCAGCCCGACCCAGTACTATGGCTACACCTTC
>TRBV6-5|TRBJ2-5|.|TRBD2
CASSSPGREGPVSQYF
TGTGCCAGCAGTTCCCCGGGGAGGGAGGGGCCGGTCAGCCAGTACTTC
>TRBV18|TRBJ1-3|.|TRBD1
CASSLGQASGNTIYF
TGTGCCAGCTCTCTTGGACAGGCTTCTGGAAACACCATATATTTT
>TRBV10-3|TRBJ2-1|.|.
CAISESPGSYNEQFF
TGTGCCATCAGTGAGTCTCCCGGCTCCTACAATGAGCAGTTCTTC
>TRBV10-3|TRBJ2-1|.|TRBD1
CAISEPPDRGRFNEQFF
TGTGCCATCAGTGAGCCGCCTGACAGGGGGCGTTTCAATGAGCAGTTCTTC
>TRBV10-2|TRBJ1-2|.|.
CASSDRGYGYTF
TGCGCCAGCAGTGACAGGGGCTATGGCTACACCTTC
>TRBV5-8|TRBJ1-5|few|.
CASSLGGLNQPQHF
TGTGCCAGCAGCTTGGGGGGGCTGAATCAGCCCCAGCATTTT
>TRBV28|TRBJ2-7|.|TRBD1
CASSSTGSSYEQYF
TGTGCCAGCAGTTCGACAGGGTCATCCTACGAGCAGTACTTC
>TRBV7-2|TRBJ2-3|once|TRBD2
CASSPRLAGLTDTQYF
TGTGCCAGCAGCCCAAGACTAGCGGGGCTCACAGATACGCAGTATTTT
>TRBV19|TRBJ1-1|.|TRBD1
CASSIQGAREAFF
TGTGCCAGTAGTATACAGGGGGCGCGCGAAGCTTTCTTT
>TRBV4-1|TRBJ1-5|.|TRBD1
CASSQDLGGQGIQPQHF
TGCGCCAGCAGCCAAGATCTTGGGGGACAGGGGATTCAGCCCCAGCATTTT
>TRBV7-9|TRBJ2-5|.|TRBD2
CASSFSGGKETQYF
TGTGCCAGCAGCTTTAGCGGGGGGAAAGAGACCCAGTACTTC
>TRBV9|TRBJ2-5|.|.
CASSVSPKETQYF
TGTGCCAGCAGCGTAAGTCCGAAAGAGACCCAGTACTTC
>TRBV7-8|TRBJ1-1|few|TRBD1
CASSKRRGREGTEAFF
TGTGCCAGCAGCAAAAGAAGGGGGCGCGAGGGCACTGAAGCTTTCTTT
>TRBV28|TRBJ2-5|.|.
CATHSETQYF
TGTGCCACCCATTCAGAGACCCAGTACTTC
>TRBV2|TRBJ1-6|.|TRBD1
CASRVDRVNSPLHF
TGTGCCAGCAGGGTGGACAGGGTTAATTCACCCCTCCACTTT
>TRBV19|TRBJ2-1|.|.
CASSTWGSGNEQFF
TGTGCCAGTAGTACGTGGGGATCGGGAAATGAGCAGTTCTTC
>TRBV6-1|TRBJ2-5|.|.
CASSDWGGPHPETQYF
TGTGCCAGCAGTGACTGGGGAGGCCCTCATCCTGAGACCCAGTACTTC
>TRBV9|TRBJ2-2|.|.
CASSAPGETGELFF
TGTGCCAGCAGCGCCCCAGGGGAGACCGGGGAGCTGTTTTTT
>TRBV27|TRBJ1-4|.|.
CASSLSPATNEKLFF
TGTGCCAGCAGTTTATCCCCGGCAACTAATGAAAAACTGTTTTTT
>TRBV5-1|TRBJ2-4|few|TRBD2
CASSLELAGGLAKNIQYF
TGCGCCAGCAGCTTGGAGCTAGCGGGGGGGCTAGCCAAAAACATTCAGTACTTC
>TRBV6-6|TRBJ2-3|.|.
CASSPGGDTQYF
TGTGCCAGCAGTCCCGGTGGAGATACGCAGTATTTT
>TRBV15|TRBJ1-1|.|.
CATSREGSIQNTEAFF
TGTGCCACCAGCAGAGAGGGGTCCATTCAGAACACTGAAGCTTTCTTT
>TRBV11-2|TRBJ1-2|.|.
CASSLGVDTGGYTF
TGTGCCAGCAGCTTAGGGGTGGACACCGGGGGCTACACCTTC
>TRBV10-3|TRBJ2-1|.|TRBD1
CASSGQGLNEQFF
TGTGCCAGCTCGGGACAGGGTTTAAATGAGCAGTTCTTC
>TRBV14|TRBJ1-2|.|TRBD1
CASSPPGQGPLNYGYTF
TGTGCCAGCAGCCCACCGGGACAGGGACCCTTAAACTATGGCTACACCTTC